This paragraph covers one T cell receptor beta chain sequence. This entry comes from a study of blood T cell repertoires in COVID-19. Looking at the study overall: COVID-19 samples from acute and convalescent phases originated in the United States, Italy and Spain. The analysed material was cDNA or gDNA that came from T cells, B-cell-depleted T cells, or PBMCs.

Repertoires were generated with immunoSEQ multiplex PCR, while TCRdb's copy carries only in-frame clones and drops some. This table has fewer than 80,000 clones, 88% appearing once. The CDR3 totals 12 residues. Trimming removed 4 bases from V and 7 bases from J; junction bases left unmatched: 3. Per germline, CDR1 SGHRS and CDR2 YFSETQ. The chain is built from TRBV5-1 and TRBJ1-1; 8 bases agree with TRBD1. The specimen was peripheral blood. This TCR came from a human donor in a cohort sampled during active COVID-19. The CDR3 nucleotides read TGCGCCAGCAGCCAAGACAGGGGTGAAGCTTTCTTT. Protein product: CASSQDRGEAFF.